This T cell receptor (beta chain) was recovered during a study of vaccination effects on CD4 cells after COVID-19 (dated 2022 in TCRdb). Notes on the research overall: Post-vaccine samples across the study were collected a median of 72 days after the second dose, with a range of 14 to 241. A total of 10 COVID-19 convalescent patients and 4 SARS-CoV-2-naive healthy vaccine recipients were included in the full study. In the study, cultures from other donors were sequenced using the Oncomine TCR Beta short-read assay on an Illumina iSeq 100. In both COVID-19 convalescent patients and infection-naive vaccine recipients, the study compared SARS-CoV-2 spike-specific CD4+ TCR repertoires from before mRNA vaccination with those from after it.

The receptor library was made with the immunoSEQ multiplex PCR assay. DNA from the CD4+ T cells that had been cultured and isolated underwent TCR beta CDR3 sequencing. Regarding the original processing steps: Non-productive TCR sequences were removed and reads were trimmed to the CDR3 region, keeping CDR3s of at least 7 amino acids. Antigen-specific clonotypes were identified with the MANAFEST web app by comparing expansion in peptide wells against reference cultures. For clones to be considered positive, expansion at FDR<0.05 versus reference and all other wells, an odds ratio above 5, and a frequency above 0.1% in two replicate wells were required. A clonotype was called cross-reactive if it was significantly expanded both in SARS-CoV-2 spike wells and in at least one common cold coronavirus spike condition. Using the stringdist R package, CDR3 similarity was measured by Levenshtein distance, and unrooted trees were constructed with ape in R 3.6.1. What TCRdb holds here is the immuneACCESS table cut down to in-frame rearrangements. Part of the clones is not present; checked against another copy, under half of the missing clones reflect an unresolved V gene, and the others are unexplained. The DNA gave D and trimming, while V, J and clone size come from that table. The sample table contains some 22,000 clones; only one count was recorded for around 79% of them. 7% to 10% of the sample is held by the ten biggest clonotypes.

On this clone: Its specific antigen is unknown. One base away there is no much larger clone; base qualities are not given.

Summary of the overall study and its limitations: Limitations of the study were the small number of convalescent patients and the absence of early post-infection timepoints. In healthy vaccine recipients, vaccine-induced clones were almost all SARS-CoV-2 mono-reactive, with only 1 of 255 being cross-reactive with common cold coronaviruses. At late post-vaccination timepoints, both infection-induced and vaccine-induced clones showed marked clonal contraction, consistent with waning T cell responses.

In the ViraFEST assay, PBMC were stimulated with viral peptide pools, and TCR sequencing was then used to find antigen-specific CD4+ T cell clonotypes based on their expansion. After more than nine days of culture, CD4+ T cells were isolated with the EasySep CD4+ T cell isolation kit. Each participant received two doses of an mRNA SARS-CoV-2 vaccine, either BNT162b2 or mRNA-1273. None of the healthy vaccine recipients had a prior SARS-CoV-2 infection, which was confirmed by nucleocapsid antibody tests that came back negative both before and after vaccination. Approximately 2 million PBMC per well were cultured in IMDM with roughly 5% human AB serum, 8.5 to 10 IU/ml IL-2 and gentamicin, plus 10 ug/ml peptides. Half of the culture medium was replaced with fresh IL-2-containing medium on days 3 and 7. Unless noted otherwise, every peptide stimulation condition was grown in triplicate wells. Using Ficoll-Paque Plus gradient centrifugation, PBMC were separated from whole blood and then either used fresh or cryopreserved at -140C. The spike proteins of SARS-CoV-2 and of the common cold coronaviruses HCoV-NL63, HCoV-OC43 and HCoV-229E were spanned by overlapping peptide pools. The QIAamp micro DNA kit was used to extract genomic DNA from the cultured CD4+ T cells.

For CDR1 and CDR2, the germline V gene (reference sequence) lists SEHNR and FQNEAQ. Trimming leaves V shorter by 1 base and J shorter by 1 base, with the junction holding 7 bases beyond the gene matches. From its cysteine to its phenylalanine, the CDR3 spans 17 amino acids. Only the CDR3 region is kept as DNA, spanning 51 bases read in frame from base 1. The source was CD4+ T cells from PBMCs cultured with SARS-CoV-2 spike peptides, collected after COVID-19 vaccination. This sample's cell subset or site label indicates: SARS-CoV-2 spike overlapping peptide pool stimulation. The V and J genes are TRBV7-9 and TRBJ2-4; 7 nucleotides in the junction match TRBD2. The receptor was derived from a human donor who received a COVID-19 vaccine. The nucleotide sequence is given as TGTGCCAGCAGCTTAGTCGGGCGGGAGTGGGCCAAAAACATTCAGTACTTC. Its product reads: CASSLVGREWAKNIQYF.